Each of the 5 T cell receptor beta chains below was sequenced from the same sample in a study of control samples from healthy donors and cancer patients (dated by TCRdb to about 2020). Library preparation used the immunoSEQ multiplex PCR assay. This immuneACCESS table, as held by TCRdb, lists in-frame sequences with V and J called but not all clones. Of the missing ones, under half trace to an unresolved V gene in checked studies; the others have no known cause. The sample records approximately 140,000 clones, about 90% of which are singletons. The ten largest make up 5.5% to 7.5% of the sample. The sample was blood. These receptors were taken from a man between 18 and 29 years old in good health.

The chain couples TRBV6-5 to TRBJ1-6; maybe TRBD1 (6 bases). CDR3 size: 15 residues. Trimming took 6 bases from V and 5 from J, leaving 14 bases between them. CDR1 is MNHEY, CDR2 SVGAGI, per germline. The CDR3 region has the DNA TGTGCCAGCAGCAAGGGGGTCAGAAATAATTCACCCCTCCACTTT. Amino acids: CASSKGVRNNSPLHF.

CDR3 DNA: TGTGCCAGCAGCGTAGGGGCGGGGACCCCGGGAGGCTACGAGCAGTACTTC. Translating gives CASSVGAGTPGGYEQYF. J is TRBJ2-7 and V is TRBV9, with 7 bases fitting TRBD2. This CDR3 spans 17 amino acids. Germline CDR1 SGDLS, CDR2 YYNGEE. V shed 0 bases and J 3 bases; nucleotides not matched to a gene: 12.

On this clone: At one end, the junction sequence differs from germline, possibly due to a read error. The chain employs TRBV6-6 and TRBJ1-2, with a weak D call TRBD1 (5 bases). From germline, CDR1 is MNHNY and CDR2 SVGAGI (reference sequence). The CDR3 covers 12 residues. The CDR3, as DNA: TGTGTCAGCAGTAAGGGGTGGGAGGGCTACACCTTC. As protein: CVSSKGWEGYTF.

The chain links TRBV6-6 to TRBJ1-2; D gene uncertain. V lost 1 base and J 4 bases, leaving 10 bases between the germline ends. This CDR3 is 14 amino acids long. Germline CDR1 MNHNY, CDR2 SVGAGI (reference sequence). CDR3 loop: CASSYYGSGYGYTF. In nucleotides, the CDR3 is TGTGCCAGCAGTTACTACGGCTCGGGCTATGGCTACACCTTC.

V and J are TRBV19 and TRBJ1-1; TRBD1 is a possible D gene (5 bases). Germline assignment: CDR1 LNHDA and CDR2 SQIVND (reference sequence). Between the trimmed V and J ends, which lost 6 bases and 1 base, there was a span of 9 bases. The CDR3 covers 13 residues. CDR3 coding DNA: TGTGCCAGTAGCAGGGAATGGAACACTGAAGCTTTCTTT. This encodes CASSREWNTEAFF. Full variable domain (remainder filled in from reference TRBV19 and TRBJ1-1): DGGITQSPKYLFRKEGQNVTLSCEQNLNHDAMYWYRQDPGQGLRLIYYSQIVNDFQKGDIAEGYSVSREKKESFPLTVTSAQKNPTAFYLCASSREWNTEAFFGQGTRLTVV.